The 15 T cell receptor beta chains in this list originate from one sample, sequenced in a study of T cells in Graves' hyperthyroidism and ophthalmopathy. The investigators amplified TCR beta CDR3 regions from RNA transcripts. Carried out on the TCR CDR3, a first-round RT-PCR used the HTBI primer set. Each CDR3 protein is one row after TCRdb ran MiXCR on the multiplex PCR reads. The sample records approximately 400,000 distinct CDR3 sequences, approximately 15% being singletons. The sequencing sample was made of blood. The receptor source for this set is a woman in her thirties with Graves' hyperthyroidism.

This clonotype was found many times. V gene TRBV5-8 combines with J gene TRBJ1-5, with 7 bases lining up with TRBD1. Germline assignment: CDR1 SGHTS and CDR2 YDEGEE. The CDR3 consists of 15 residues. V lost 2 bases to trimming and J lost 7 bases; unmatched junction nucleotides: 9. The CDR3 sequence: CASSLTQGLWQPQHF. The CDR3 region has the DNA TGTGCCAGCAGCTTAACACAGGGGCTATGGCAGCCCCAGCATTTT.

In its sample, this clonotype was seen many times. The V call is TRBV3-1, the J call TRBJ2-3, with no clear D. V dropped 0 bases and J dropped 0 bases, with 10 bases sitting between them. Germline values: CDR1 LGHDT, CDR2 YNNKEL (reference sequence). The CDR3 consists of 16 residues. CDR3 amino acids: CASSQEVTASTDTQYF. The CDR3 region has the DNA TGTGCCAGCAGCCAAGAGGTAACGGCTAGCACAGATACGCAGTATTTT.

This clonotype has ten or more counts. The CDR3 DNA sequence: TGCAGTGCTCCAGCCGGGACACGACTGACCTATGGCTACACCTTC. Encoded protein: CSAPAGTRLTYGYTF. This rearrangement joins TRBV20-1 to TRBJ1-2; tentative D call: TRBD1 (6 bases). Between the trimmed V and J ends, which lost 5 bases and 4 bases, there was a span of 20 bases. The length of the CDR3 is 15 residues. Germline loops: CDR1 DFQATT, CDR2 SNEGSKA (reference sequence).

This clonotype was observed at least ten times. This chain links TRBV29-1 with TRBJ2-7; 13 bases fit TRBD2. CDR3 length: 15 residues. CDR1 is SQVTM, CDR2 ANQGSEA, per germline. The V segment lost 6 bases and the J segment 0 bases; nucleotides outside the gene matches: 5. This CDR3 is CSVDGLAGVSYEQYF. Written as DNA, the CDR3 is TGCAGCGTCGATGGACTAGCGGGAGTCTCCTACGAGCAGTACTTC.

Ten or more counts support this clonotype. The chain links TRBV3-1 to TRBJ2-1, with TRBD2 identical over 13 bases. CDR3 length equals 16 residues. Unmatched junction bases numbered 6, after V lost 4 bases and J lost 6 bases. Germline assignment: CDR1 LGHDT and CDR2 YNNKEL (reference sequence). As DNA, the CDR3 is TGTGCCAGCAGCCTACTAGCGGGAGGGGCCGGCAATGAGCAGTTCTTC. Protein product: CASSLLAGGAGNEQFF.

Ten or more counts support this clonotype. This chain connects TRBV11-2 to TRBJ2-7; TRBD2 matches at 11 bases. V lost 5 bases, J lost 0 bases, and 3 bases stayed unmatched. In germline, CDR1 is SGHAT, CDR2 FQNNGV. The CDR3 covers 15 residues. CDR3 residues: CASSGTSGPSYEQYF. The DNA of the CDR3 is TGTGCCAGCAGCGGGACTAGCGGACCCTCCTACGAGCAGTACTTC.

On this clonotype itself: A single base separates this from a much larger clone, so it may be a read error. The chain employs TRBV27 and TRBJ1-4, with TRBD1 as a possible D gene (6 bases). Per the germline V gene, CDR1 is MNHEY and CDR2 is SMNVEV (reference sequence). This CDR3 is built from 14 residues. CDR3 DNA: TGTTCCAGCAGTAAACGGACAGCTAATGAAAAACTGTTTTTT. Translating gives CSSSKRTANEKLFF.

This clonotype appeared many times. The chain uses TRBV6-1 and TRBJ2-5; D not resolved. In germline, CDR1 is MNHNS, CDR2 SASEGT. The V and J ends lost 3 bases and 7 bases respectively, with 21 bases between them. This CDR3 is 16 amino acids long. The CDR3 here is CASSDEAPFGFGTQYF. The CDR3 DNA reads as TGTGCCAGCAGTGATGAAGCTCCTTTTGGGTTCGGGACCCAGTACTTC.

This clonotype was counted between two and nine times. A clone one base away is much larger, so this may be a read error. This chain links TRBV28 with TRBJ2-7, with D tentatively TRBD2 (5 bases). Germline V lookup: CDR1 MDHEN, CDR2 SYDVKM. The CDR3 is 12 amino acids. The CDR3 sequence is CASGLEGYEQYF. As DNA, the CDR3 is TGTGCCAGCGGTTTAGAGGGCTACGAGCAGTACTTC.

This clonotype was observed many times. The rearrangement links TRBV6-1 to TRBJ2-7, with 8 nucleotides matching TRBD2. V dropped 6 bases and J dropped 3; count of bases not matched to a gene: 19. CDR3 size: 18 residues. Germline V CDR1 and CDR2: MNHNS, SASEGT. CDR3 residues: CASRTGRGSGSLHYEQYF. CDR3 sequence (DNA): TGTGCCAGCAGAACCGGTCGGGGAAGCGGGAGTCTCCACTACGAGCAGTACTTC.

The table lists this clonotype with many counts. The rearrangement uses TRBV6-5 and TRBJ1-1; D gene ambiguous. Trimming left V 0 bases short and J 1 base short, with 3 bases between. Germline V CDR1 and CDR2: MNHEY, SVGAGI. The CDR3 spans 13 residues. CDR3 amino acids: CASSYSWNTEAFF. CDR3 sequence (DNA): TGTGCCAGCAGTTACTCCTGGAACACTGAAGCTTTCTTT.

This clonotype has ten or more counts. V gene TRBV7-9 combines with J gene TRBJ2-2; TRBD1 might be the D (6 bases). V was cut by 8 bases and J by 2 bases, with 18 bases left in between. The CDR3 totals 16 residues. Germline values: CDR1 SEHNR, CDR2 FQNEAQ (reference sequence). CDR3 sequence (DNA): TGTGCCAGCGGTTCCCCTTGGACAGCCAACACCGGGGAGCTGTTTTTT. It is translated as CASGSPWTANTGELFF.

This clonotype was detected many times. V gene TRBV7-9 combines with J gene TRBJ2-1, with D possibly being TRBD1 or TRBD2 (5 bases each). The CDR3 extends over 18 amino acids. Trimming removed 6 bases at V and 2 bases at J, with 23 bases between. Germline V gene lookup returns CDR1 SEHNR and CDR2 FQNEAQ (reference sequence). CDR3 DNA: TGTGCCAGCAGTCACACAAGGCCAGGGAGAATACCCTACAATGAGCAGTTCTTC. The encoded protein is CASSHTRPGRIPYNEQFF.

Only a few counts were recorded for this clonotype. The chain is built from TRBV20-1 and TRBJ2-4, with D tentatively TRBD2 (5 bases). Trimming stripped 0 bases from V and 8 bases from J, with 11 bases between. The CDR3 has 13 residues. CDR1 and CDR2 from the germline V gene are DFQATT and SNEGSKA (reference sequence). CDR3 in DNA: TGCAGTGCTAGAGACCCGCGGGTGGACATTCAGTACTTC. As protein: CSARDPRVDIQYF.

This chain connects TRBV6-1 to TRBJ1-2, with D possibly being TRBD1 (6 bases). This CDR3 has 13 amino acids. Trimming removed 7 bases from V and 8 bases from J, with 17 bases in between. Per germline, CDR1 MNHNS and CDR2 SASEGT. CDR3 protein: CASTVYVGGGYTF. The CDR3 region has the DNA TGTGCCAGCACAGTGTACGTCGGGGGCGGCTACACCTTC.